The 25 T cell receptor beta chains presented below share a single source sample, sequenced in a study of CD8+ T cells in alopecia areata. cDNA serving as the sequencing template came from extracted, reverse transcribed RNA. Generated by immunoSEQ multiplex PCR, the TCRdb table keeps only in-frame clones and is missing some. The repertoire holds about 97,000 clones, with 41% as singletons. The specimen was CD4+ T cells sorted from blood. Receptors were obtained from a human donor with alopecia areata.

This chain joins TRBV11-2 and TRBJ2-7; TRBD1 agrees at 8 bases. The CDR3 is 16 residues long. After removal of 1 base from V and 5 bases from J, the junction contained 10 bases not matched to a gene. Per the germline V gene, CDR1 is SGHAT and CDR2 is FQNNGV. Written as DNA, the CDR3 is TGTGCCAGCAGCTTAGCACAGGCAGGGGGCCTGGACGAGCAGTACTTC. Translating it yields CASSLAQAGGLDEQYF.

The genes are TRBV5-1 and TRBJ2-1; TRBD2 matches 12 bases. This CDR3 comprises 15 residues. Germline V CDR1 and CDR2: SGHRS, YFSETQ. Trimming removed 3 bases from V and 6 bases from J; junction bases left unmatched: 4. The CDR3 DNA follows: TGCGCCAGCAGCTCGGGACTAGCGGGCCTCAATGAGCAGTTCTTC. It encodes CASSSGLAGLNEQFF.

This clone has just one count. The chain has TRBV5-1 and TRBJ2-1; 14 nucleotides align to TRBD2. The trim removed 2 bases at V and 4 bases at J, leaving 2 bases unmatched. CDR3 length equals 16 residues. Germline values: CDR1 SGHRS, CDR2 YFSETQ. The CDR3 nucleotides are TGCGCCAGCAGCTTCGGGACTAGCGGGGGATACAATGAGCAGTTCTTC. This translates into CASSFGTSGGYNEQFF.

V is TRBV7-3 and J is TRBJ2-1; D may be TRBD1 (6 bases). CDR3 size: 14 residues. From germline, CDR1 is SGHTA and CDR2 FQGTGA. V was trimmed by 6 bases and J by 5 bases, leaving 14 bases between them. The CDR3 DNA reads TGTGCCAGCAGTAGGGACAAGGAAAACAATGAGCAGTTCTTC. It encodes CASSRDKENNEQFF. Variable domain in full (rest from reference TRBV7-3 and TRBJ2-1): GAGVSQTPSNKVTEKGKYVELRCDPISGHTALYWYRQSLGQGPEFLIYFQGTGAADDSGLPNDRFFAVRPEGSVSTLKIQRTERGDSAVYLCASSRDKENNEQFFGPGTRLTVL.

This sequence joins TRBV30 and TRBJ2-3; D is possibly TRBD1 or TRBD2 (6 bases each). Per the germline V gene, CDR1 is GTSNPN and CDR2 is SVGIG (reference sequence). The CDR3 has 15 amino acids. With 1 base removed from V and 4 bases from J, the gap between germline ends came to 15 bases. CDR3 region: CAWSDRGRIPDTQYF. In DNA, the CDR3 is TGTGCCTGGAGTGACCGGGGGCGCATTCCAGATACGCAGTATTTT.

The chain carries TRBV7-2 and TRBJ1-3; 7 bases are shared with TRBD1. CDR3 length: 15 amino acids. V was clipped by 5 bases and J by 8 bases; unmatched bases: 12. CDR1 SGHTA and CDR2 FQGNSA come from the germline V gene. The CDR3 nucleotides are TGTGCCAGCAGCCCCAGGACAGGACTAGGGTACACCATATATTTT. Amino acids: CASSPRTGLGYTIYF.

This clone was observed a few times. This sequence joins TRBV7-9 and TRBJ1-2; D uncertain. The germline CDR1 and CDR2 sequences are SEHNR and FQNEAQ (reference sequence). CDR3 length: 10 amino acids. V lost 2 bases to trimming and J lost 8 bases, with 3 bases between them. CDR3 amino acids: CASSLNGYTF. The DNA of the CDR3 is TGTGCCAGCAGCTTAAACGGCTACACCTTC.

The CDR3 bases are TGTGCCAGCAGCTTGGCTTCGGCGGGTGAAGAGCAGTACTTC. Protein sequence: CASSLASAGEEQYF. The chain has TRBV5-4 and TRBJ2-7; possibly TRBD2 for D (5 bases). This CDR3 spans 14 amino acids. Trimming removed 0 bases at V and 7 bases at J, with 14 bases between. The germline gives CDR1 SGHNT, CDR2 YYREEE (reference sequence).

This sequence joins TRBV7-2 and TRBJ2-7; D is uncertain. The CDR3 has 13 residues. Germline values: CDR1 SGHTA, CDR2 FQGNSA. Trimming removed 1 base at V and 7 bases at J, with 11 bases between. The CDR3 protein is CASSLVSNLEQYF. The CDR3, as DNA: TGTGCCAGCAGCTTAGTGAGCAACTTGGAGCAGTACTTC.

The CDR3 nucleotides are TGCAGCGTGGCCGGGGGAAGCAAAGACTACAATGAGCAGTTCTTC. Residues: CSVAGGSKDYNEQFF. This chain links TRBV29-1 with TRBJ2-1, with a possible D match to TRBD2 (6 bases). From germline, CDR1 is SQVTM and CDR2 ANQGSEA. The CDR3 loop spans 15 amino acids. Trimming took off 6 bases at V and 3 bases at J, with 18 bases between the two ends.

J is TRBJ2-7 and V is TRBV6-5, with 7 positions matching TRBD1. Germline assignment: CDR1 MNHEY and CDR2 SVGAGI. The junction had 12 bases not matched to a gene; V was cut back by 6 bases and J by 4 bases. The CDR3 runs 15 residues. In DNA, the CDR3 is TGTGCCAGCAGCAAACAGGGGTTGACCTCATACGAGCAGTACTTC. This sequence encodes CASSKQGLTSYEQYF.

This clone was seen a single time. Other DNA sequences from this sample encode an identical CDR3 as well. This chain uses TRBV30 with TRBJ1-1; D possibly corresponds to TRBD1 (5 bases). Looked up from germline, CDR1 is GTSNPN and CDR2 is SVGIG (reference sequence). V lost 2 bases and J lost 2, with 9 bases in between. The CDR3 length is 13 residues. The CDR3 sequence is CAWSKGLNTEAFF. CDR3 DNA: TGTGCCTGGAGTAAGGGACTAAACACTGAAGCTTTCTTT.

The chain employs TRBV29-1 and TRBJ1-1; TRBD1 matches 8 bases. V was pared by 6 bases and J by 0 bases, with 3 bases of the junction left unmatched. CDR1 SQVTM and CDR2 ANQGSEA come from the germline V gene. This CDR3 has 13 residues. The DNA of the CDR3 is TGCAGCGTGAGGACAGGGATGAACACTGAAGCTTTCTTT. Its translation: CSVRTGMNTEAFF.

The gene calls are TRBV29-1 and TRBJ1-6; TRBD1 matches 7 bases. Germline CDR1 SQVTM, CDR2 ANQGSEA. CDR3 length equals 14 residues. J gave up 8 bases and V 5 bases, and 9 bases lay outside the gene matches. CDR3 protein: CSVQTGRGDSPLHF. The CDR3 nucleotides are TGCAGCGTTCAGACAGGGCGGGGGGATTCACCCCTCCACTTT.

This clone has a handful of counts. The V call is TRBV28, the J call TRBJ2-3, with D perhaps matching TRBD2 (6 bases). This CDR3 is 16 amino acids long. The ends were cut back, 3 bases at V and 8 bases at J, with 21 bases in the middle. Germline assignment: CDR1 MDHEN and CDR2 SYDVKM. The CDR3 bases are TGTGCCAGCAGTTTTCCCACTCGCCGGAGGGAAAGTACGCAGTATTTT. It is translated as CASSFPTRRRESTQYF. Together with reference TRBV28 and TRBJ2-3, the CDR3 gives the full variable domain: DVKVTQSSRYLVKRTGEKVFLECVQDMDHENMFWYRQDPGLGLRLIYFSYDVKMKEKGDIPEGYSVSREKKERFSLILESASTNQTSMYLCASSFPTRRRESTQYFGPGTRLTVL.

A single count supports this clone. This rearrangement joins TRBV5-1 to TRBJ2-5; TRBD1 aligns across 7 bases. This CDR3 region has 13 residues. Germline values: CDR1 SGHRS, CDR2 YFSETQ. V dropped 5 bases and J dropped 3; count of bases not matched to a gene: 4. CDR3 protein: CASRSGTEETQYF. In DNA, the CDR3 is TGCGCCAGCAGGTCCGGGACAGAAGAGACCCAGTACTTC.

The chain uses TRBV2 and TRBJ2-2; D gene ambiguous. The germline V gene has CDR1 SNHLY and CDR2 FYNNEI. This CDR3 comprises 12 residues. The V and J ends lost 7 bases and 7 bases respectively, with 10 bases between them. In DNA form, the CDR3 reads TGTGCCAGCAATAGGGTTCTCGGGGAGCTGTTTTTT. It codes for CASNRVLGELFF. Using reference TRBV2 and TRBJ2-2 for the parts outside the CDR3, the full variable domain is EPEVTQTPSHQVTQMGQEVILRCVPISNHLYFYWYRQILGQKVEFLVSFYNNEISEKSEIFDDQFSVERPDGSNFTLKIRSTKLEDSAMYFCASNRVLGELFFGEGSRLTVL.

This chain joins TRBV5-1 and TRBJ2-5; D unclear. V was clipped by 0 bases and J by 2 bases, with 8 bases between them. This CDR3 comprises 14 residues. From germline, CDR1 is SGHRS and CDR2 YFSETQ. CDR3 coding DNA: TGCGCCAGCAGCTTGGTATCTACTCAAGAGACCCAGTACTTC. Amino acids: CASSLVSTQETQYF.

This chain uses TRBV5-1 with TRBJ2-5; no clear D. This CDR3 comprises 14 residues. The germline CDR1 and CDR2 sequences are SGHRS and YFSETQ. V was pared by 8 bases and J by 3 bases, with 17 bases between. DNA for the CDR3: TGCGCCAGTTCCCCCGTCTCCCCAGAAGAGACCCAGTACTTC. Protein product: CASSPVSPEETQYF.

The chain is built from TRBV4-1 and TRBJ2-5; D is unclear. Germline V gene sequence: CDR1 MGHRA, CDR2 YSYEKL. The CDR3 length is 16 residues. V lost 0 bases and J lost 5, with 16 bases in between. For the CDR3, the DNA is TGCGCCAGCAGCCAAGACCCCTCCGACGGGCGGGAGACCCAGTACTTC. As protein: CASSQDPSDGRETQYF.

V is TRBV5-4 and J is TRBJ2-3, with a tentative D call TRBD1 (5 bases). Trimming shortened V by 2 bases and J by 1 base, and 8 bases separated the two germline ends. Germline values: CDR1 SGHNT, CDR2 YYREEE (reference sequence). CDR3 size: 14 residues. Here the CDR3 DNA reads TGTGCCAGCAGCTTCCCGACAGGCACAGATACGCAGTATTTT. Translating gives CASSFPTGTDTQYF.

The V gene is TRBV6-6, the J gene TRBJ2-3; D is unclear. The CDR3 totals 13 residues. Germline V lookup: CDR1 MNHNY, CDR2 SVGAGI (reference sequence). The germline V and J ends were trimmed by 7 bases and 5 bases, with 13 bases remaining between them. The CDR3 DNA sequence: TGTGCCAGCAATTCTCCGGTGGGAGATACGCAGTATTTT. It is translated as CASNSPVGDTQYF.

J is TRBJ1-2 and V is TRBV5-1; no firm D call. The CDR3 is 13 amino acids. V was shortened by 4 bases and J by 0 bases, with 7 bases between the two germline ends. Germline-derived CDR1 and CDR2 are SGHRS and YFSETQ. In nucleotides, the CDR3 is TGCGCCAGCAGCGTCGAAGCTAACTATGGCTACACCTTC. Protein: CASSVEANYGYTF.

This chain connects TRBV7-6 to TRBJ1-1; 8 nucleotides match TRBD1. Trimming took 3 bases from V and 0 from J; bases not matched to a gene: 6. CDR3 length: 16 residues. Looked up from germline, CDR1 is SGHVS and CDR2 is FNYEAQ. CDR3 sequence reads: CASSLETGGVNTEAFF. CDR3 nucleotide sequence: TGTGCCAGCAGCTTGGAAACAGGGGGGGTGAACACTGAAGCTTTCTTT.

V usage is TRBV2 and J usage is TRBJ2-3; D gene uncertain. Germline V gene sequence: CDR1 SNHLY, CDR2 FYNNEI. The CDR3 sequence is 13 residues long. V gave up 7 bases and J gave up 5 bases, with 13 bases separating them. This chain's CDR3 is CASKFNNRDTQYF. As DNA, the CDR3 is TGTGCCAGCAAATTTAACAACCGAGATACGCAGTATTTT.